This T cell receptor beta chain was sequenced in a study of cytomegalovirus exposure and HLA in healthy donors. Study results and caveats: TCR beta chains associated with HLA were, in a later analysis, more clonally expanded than equally common others. In a later analysis, TCR beta V- and J-gene trimming showed a link to a missense DCLRE1C variant. When a later analysis was performed, an Asian-associated ancestry cluster reportedly had fewer N-insertions than the approximately 690-donor mean.

The CDR3 contains 15 residues. Between the trimmed V and J ends, which lost 0 bases and 1 base, there was a span of 8 bases. CDR1 is LNHNV and CDR2 is YYDKDF in the germline V gene (reference sequence). As regards this clone: Its antigen is unidentified.

Primers: 60 Vbeta forward and 13 Jbeta reverse. Produced via immunoSEQ multiplex PCR; TCRdb's table is partial and in-frame only. The sample has fewer than 45,000 clones; almost 70% are singletons. The sequenced sample consisted of PBMCs. This chain uses TRBV15 with TRBJ2-3; perhaps TRBD2 as D (5 bases). The receptor was isolated from a man aged 40-55 years in good health and CMV-seronegative. CDR3 nucleotide sequence: TGTGCCACCAGCAGAGAGAGGGAGCGCACAGATACGCAGTATTTT. This encodes CATSRERERTDTQYF.